What follows are 6 T cell receptor beta chains derived from one specimen sequenced in a study of immune evolution from preneoplasia to lung adenocarcinoma. Some clones are missing from TCRdb's copy, which holds only in-frame ones; the method was immunoSEQ multiplex PCR. The sample carries roughly 4,700 clones, about three quarters recorded once. Material for sequencing was FFPE lung adenocarcinoma in situ tissue. The receptors originated from a person aged 55-80 years with lung adenocarcinoma.

This clone has only one observation. The CDR3 loop is CASSFYRDGDEKLFF. CDR3 sequence (DNA): TGTGCCAGCAGTTTCTACAGGGACGGTGATGAAAAACTGTTTTTT. J is TRBJ1-4 and V is TRBV28; a weak D match, TRBD1 (6 bases). V shed 3 bases and J shed 6 bases, with 14 bases lying between them. Germline CDR1 MDHEN, CDR2 SYDVKM. This CDR3 is 15 amino acids long.

The V call is TRBV27, the J call TRBJ2-6, with D possibly TRBD2 on 5 matching bases. Germline V CDR1 and CDR2: MNHEY, SMNVEV (reference sequence). Trimming took 3 bases from V and 0 from J, leaving 12 bases between them. The CDR3 consists of 17 residues. The CDR3 DNA reads as TGTGCCAGCAGTTTTCGCAGAGGGAGCTCTGGGGCCAACGTCCTGACTTTC. It encodes CASSFRRGSSGANVLTF.

This clone was picked up a small number of times. The J gene is TRBJ2-5, the V gene TRBV28, with D perhaps TRBD1 (6 bases). The germline CDR1 and CDR2 sequences are MDHEN and SYDVKM. Trimming took 5 bases from V and 5 from J, leaving 12 bases between them. The CDR3 covers 13 residues. The CDR3 here is CASSPDSWETQYF. The DNA for the CDR3 is TGTGCCAGCAGTCCGGACAGTTGGGAGACCCAGTACTTC. Supplemented by reference TRBV28 and TRBJ2-5, the full variable domain reads DVKVTQSSRYLVKRTGEKVFLECVQDMDHENMFWYRQDPGLGLRLIYFSYDVKMKEKGDIPEGYSVSREKKERFSLILESASTNQTSMYLCASSPDSWETQYFGPGTRLLVL.

The V call is TRBV19, the J call TRBJ2-3, with 9 bases that match TRBD1. The CDR3 extends over 15 amino acids. J lost 11 bases, V lost 6 bases, and 15 bases had no gene match. Germline V gives CDR1 LNHDA, CDR2 SQIVND (reference sequence). CDR3 in amino acids: CASSPSGTGRWGQYF. CDR3 nucleotides: TGTGCCAGTAGCCCCTCCGGGACAGGGCGATGGGGGCAGTATTTT.

The J gene is TRBJ2-4, the V gene TRBV28; D ambiguous. Germline assignment: CDR1 MDHEN and CDR2 SYDVKM. This CDR3 comprises 16 residues. With 7 bases removed from V and 0 bases from J, the gap between germline ends came to 16 bases. CDR3 DNA: TGTGCCAGCACCGAGGTAGCTGCTCTAGCCAAAAACATTCAGTACTTC. Its translation: CASTEVAALAKNIQYF.

The chain links TRBV10-3 to TRBJ1-6, with 7 positions matching TRBD1. The CDR3 length is 16 residues. Germline CDR1 and CDR2: ENHRY and SYGVKD. With V trimmed by 6 bases and J by 0 bases, 5 bases remained unmatched. CDR3 in DNA: TGTGCCATCAGCGGGACAGTCAGCTCCTATAATTCACCCCTCCACTTT. Translated, it gives CAISGTVSSYNSPLHF.